These 10 T cell receptor beta chains came from one sample sequenced in a study of blood T cell repertoires in COVID-19. Generated by immunoSEQ multiplex PCR, the TCRdb table keeps only in-frame clones and is missing some. Here the sample spans more than 95,000 clones, less than 90% being singletons. Sequenced sample: peripheral blood. These receptors originate from a man between 65 and 85 years old who had recovered from COVID-19.

The J gene is TRBJ1-2, the V gene TRBV2, with unresolved D. Trimming cost V 4 bases and J 5 bases, with 11 bases left between them. The CDR3 sequence is 13 residues long. Germline V CDR1 and CDR2: SNHLY, FYNNEI. CDR3 loop: CASSGAGGYGYTF. The CDR3 DNA reads as TGTGCCAGCAGTGGGGCAGGCGGGTATGGCTACACCTTC.

Only a few counts were recorded for this clone. The rearrangement uses TRBV3-1 (or the pseudogene TRBV3-2) and TRBJ1-4; D not certain. The CDR3 is made up of 12 amino acids. Looked up from germline, CDR1 is LGHDT and CDR2 is YNNKEL (reference sequence). V gave up 2 bases and J gave up 7 bases, with 5 bases separating them. The CDR3 sequence is CASSQSSEKLFF. The CDR3 bases are TGTGCCAGCAGCCAAAGCTCTGAAAAACTGTTTTTT.

The chain employs TRBV12-5 and TRBJ1-2, with 7 bases lining up with TRBD1. Germline V gene sequence: CDR1 LGHNT, CDR2 FRNRAP. The CDR3 consists of 15 residues. J lost 2 bases, V lost 4 bases, and 7 bases had no gene match. The CDR3 DNA reads TGTGCTAGTGGTTCCCCACAACAGGGGAACTATGGCTACACCTTC. Translation gives CASGSPQQGNYGYTF.

This clone was seen a single time. V gene TRBV18 combines with J gene TRBJ2-1; TRBD1 matches 9 bases. Germline V gene data show CDR1 as KGHSH and CDR2 as LQKENI. V was clipped by 3 bases and J by 7 bases; unmatched bases: 13. The CDR3 covers 17 residues. The CDR3 spells CASSPTVGQGGWNEQFF. The CDR3 DNA reads as TGTGCCAGCTCACCCACCGTGGGACAGGGTGGTTGGAATGAGCAGTTCTTC.

This rearrangement joins TRBV29-1 to TRBJ2-7; 7 bases match TRBD1. The CDR3 spans 13 residues. Per germline, CDR1 SQVTM and CDR2 ANQGSEA. J lost 1 base, V lost 6 bases, and 6 bases had no gene match. As DNA, the CDR3 is TGCAGCGTCGGGACAGTAGCTTCCTACGAGCAGTACTTC. This sequence encodes CSVGTVASYEQYF.

The rearrangement uses TRBV28 and TRBJ2-5; 7 bases align to TRBD1. V lost 4 bases and J lost 2; bases outside the gene matches: 10. CDR3 length: 16 amino acids. The germline V gene has CDR1 MDHEN and CDR2 SYDVKM. CDR3 protein: CASSYPGRGRQETQYF. The CDR3 DNA reads TGTGCCAGCAGTTACCCTGGAAGGGGGCGTCAAGAGACCCAGTACTTC.

The J gene is TRBJ1-1, the V gene TRBV6-5; weak D call: TRBD1 (6 bases). Trimming cost V 2 bases and J 6 bases, with 13 bases left between them. This CDR3 region has 14 residues. Germline V gene lookup returns CDR1 MNHEY and CDR2 SVGAGI. The CDR3 region is CASSYQGSASEAFF. Written as DNA, the CDR3 is TGTGCCAGCAGTTACCAGGGGTCGGCTTCTGAAGCTTTCTTT.

The chain links TRBV7-8 to TRBJ2-1, with 7 bases identical to TRBD1. This CDR3 has 15 residues. From germline, CDR1 is SGHVS and CDR2 FQNEAQ. With 5 bases clipped from V and 4 bases from J, the junction kept 8 bases outside the gene matches. The CDR3 DNA is TGTGCCAGCAGCCTCCGACAGGGAAAGTACAATGAGCAGTTCTTC. This translates into CASSLRQGKYNEQFF.

The chain links TRBV7-2 to TRBJ2-1; 10 bases fit TRBD2. CDR3 length equals 17 residues. V lost 5 bases to trimming and J lost 0 bases; unmatched junction nucleotides: 7. Germline V gene sequence: CDR1 SGHTA, CDR2 FQGNSA. The CDR3 loop reads CASSRKGLADSYNEQFF. DNA for the CDR3: TGTGCCAGCAGCCGCAAAGGACTAGCGGACTCCTACAATGAGCAGTTCTTC.

V usage is TRBV30 and J usage is TRBJ1-3; D remains ambiguous. The CDR3 has 14 residues. Trimming cost V 7 bases and J 0 bases, with 13 bases left between them. From germline, CDR1 is GTSNPN and CDR2 SVGIG (reference sequence). This CDR3 is CASKEVSSGNTIYF. DNA of the CDR3: TGTGCCTCGAAAGAAGTGAGCTCTGGAAACACCATATATTTT. Supplemented by reference TRBV30 and TRBJ1-3, the full variable domain reads SQTIHQWPATLVQPVGSPLSLECTVEGTSNPNLYWYRQAAGRGLQLLFYSVGIGQISSEVPQNLSASRPQDRQFILSSKKLLLSDSGFYLCASKEVSSGNTIYFGEGSWLTVV.